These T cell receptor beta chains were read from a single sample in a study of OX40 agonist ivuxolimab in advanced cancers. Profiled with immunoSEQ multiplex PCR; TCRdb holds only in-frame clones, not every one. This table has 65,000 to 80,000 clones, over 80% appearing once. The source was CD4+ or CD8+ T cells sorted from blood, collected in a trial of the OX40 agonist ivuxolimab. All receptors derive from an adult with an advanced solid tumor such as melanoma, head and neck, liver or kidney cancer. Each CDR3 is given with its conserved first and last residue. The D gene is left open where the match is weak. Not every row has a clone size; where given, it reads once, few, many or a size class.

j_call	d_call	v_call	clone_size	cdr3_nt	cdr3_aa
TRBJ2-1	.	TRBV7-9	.	TGTGCCAGCAGCTCAGGCCCCCAGGCCGGTGAGCAGTTCTTC	CASSSGPQAGEQFF
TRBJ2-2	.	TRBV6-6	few	TGTGCCAGCAGTCCCAAAGCCAGTTTCACCGGGGAGCTGTTTTTT	CASSPKASFTGELFF
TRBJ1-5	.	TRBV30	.	TGTGCCTGGAATCCCACAGGTTATAGCAATCAGCCCCAGCATTTT	CAWNPTGYSNQPQHF
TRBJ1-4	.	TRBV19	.	TGTGCCAGTAGCCCCCGGTGGATTGAAAAACTGTTTTTT	CASSPRWIEKLFF
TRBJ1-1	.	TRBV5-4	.	TGTGCCAGCAGCTTGCTAGGGCCGCGGAGCACTGAAGCTTTCTTT	CASSLLGPRSTEAFF
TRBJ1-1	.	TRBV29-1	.	TGCAGCGTTGACCGAGGGACGGCTAACACTGAAGCTTTCTTT	CSVDRGTANTEAFF
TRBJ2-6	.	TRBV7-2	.	TGTGCCAGCACCTGGACACGCAGCTCTGGGGCCAACGTCCTGACTTTC	CASTWTRSSGANVLTF
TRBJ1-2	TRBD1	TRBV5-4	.	TGTGCCACCAGTGGGACAGGGGGGGGGTTTGGCTACACCTTC	CATSGTGGGFGYTF
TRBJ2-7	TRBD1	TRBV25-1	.	TGTGCCAGCAGTAAACAGGGGGCAGACGAGCAGTACTTC	CASSKQGADEQYF
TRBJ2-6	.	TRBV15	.	TGTGCCACCAGCAGAGACCTTCCCTCTGGGGCCAACGTCCTGACTTTC	CATSRDLPSGANVLTF
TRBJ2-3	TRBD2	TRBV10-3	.	TGTGCCATCAGTGCGACTAGCGGGAGGGAAAAGGGTCTAGATACGCAGTATTTT	CAISATSGREKGLDTQYF
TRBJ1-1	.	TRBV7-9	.	TGTGCCAGCAGCTTCCCCCCGGGGGTGCTTGAAGCTTTCTTT	CASSFPPGVLEAFF
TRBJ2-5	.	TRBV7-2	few	TGTGCCAGCAGCAGGGGGAGGGCGGAGACCCAGTACTTC	CASSRGRAETQYF
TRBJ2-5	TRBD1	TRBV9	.	TGTGCCAGCAGCGTAGGTGGGACAGGGCAAGAGACCCAGTACTTC	CASSVGGTGQETQYF
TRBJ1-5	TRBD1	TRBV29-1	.	TGCAGCGTTAGCAGGGGGAGCAATCAGCCCCAGCATTTT	CSVSRGSNQPQHF
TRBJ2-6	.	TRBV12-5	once	TGTGCTAGTGGTTTGGCAGGGCGGGGGGCCAACGTCCTGACTTTC	CASGLAGRGANVLTF
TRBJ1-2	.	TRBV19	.	TGTGCCAGTAGTATGGGGACAAACTATAACTATGGCTACACCTTC	CASSMGTNYNYGYTF
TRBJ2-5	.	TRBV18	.	TGTGCCAGCTCACCGGCCCACCAAGAGACCCAGTACTTC	CASSPAHQETQYF
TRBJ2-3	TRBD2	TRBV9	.	TGTGCCAGCAGCGTAGGTATGGGGGAGGGGACAGATACGCAGTATTTT	CASSVGMGEGTDTQYF
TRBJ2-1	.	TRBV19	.	TGTGCCAGTAGTATAGTAGGGCGGGAACCCTACAATGAGCAGTTCTTC	CASSIVGREPYNEQFF
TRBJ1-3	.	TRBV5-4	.	TGTGCCAGCAGCGAGTTTCGGGGCGCTGGAAACACCATATATTTT	CASSEFRGAGNTIYF
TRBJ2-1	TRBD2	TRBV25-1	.	TGTGCCAGTGTGGATCCTAGCGGGAGGGTTAATGAGCAGTTCTTC	CASVDPSGRVNEQFF
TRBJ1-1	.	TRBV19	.	TGTGCCAGTAGTATGAACAGGGCGACTGAAGCTTTCTTT	CASSMNRATEAFF
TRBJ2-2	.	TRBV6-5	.	TGTGCCAGCAGTTACTCGAGGCTAGGGGAGCTGTTTTTT	CASSYSRLGELFF
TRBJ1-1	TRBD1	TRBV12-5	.	TGTGCTAGTGGTTTGGGACAGGGGCCAAACACTGAAGCTTTCTTT	CASGLGQGPNTEAFF
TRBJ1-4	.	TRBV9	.	TGTGCCAGCAGCGCCGGGTCAACGAGTGAAAAACTGTTTTTT	CASSAGSTSEKLFF
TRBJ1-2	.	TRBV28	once	TGTGCCAGCAGCCCCGGGACACCCTATGGCTACACCTTC	CASSPGTPYGYTF
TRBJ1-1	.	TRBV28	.	TGTGCCAGCAGTTTCCCCGGGGGGTTCACTGAAGCTTTCTTT	CASSFPGGFTEAFF
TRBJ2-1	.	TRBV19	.	TGTGCCAGTAGTATAGGAGGGGGAGGCCACAATGAGCAGTTCTTC	CASSIGGGGHNEQFF
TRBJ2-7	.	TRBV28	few	TGTGCCAGCAGTTTACGTCGCCGGCCCAGGGGAGACTACGAGCAGTACTTC	CASSLRRRPRGDYEQYF
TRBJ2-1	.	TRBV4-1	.	TGCGCCAGCAGCCAAGTAAATGCCATAGGGCAGTTCTTC	CASSQVNAIGQFF
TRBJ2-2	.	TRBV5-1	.	TGCGCCAGCAGCTTGGGTGATGGTGCTAACACCGGGGAGCTGTTTTTT	CASSLGDGANTGELFF